This T cell receptor beta chain is drawn from a study of cytomegalovirus exposure and HLA in healthy donors. The overall study: Of some 400 genotyped donors, roughly 81% grouped in the Caucasian-associated ancestry cluster.

Study conclusions and caveats: Researchers had no immune exposure information except CMV serostatus available.

Concerning this clone: Its antigen is not known.

Germline CDR1 is SGHKS and CDR2 is YYEKEE (reference sequence). The V and J ends lost 4 bases and 5 bases, in that order; junction bases with no gene match: 6. The CDR3 covers 14 residues. The PCR had 60 Vbeta and 13 Jbeta primers. The protocol was immunoSEQ multiplex PCR, while the TCRdb copy is restricted to in-frame clones and leaves out a portion. The sample lists about 98,000 clones; 75% to 90% were seen once. The chain employs TRBV5-5 and TRBJ2-5, with 9 bases identical to TRBD1. The sequenced sample was PBMCs. The TCR originated in a man aged 40-49 years in good health and CMV-seronegative. In nucleotides, the CDR3 is TGTGCCAGCAGCAAGGACAGGGGTTATGAGACCCAGTACTTC. Its translation: CASSKDRGYETQYF.